The next 27 T cell receptor beta chains were all read from a single sample in a study of shared clonotypes between healthy human individuals. The method was immunoSEQ multiplex PCR; TCRdb's version includes in-frame clones alone and lacks a portion of them. The sample carries 950,000 to 1,300,000 clones, approximately 72% recorded once. Input material: memory CD4+ T cells sorted from blood. Subset in this sample: CD45RA-negative fraction. All receptors come from a man aged 18-30 years in good health.

Written as DNA, the CDR3 is TGCAGCGTTGGGGTCACTAGCGGGATACAGTCTCAGTACTTC. Residues: CSVGVTSGIQSQYF. The chain employs TRBV29-1 and TRBJ2-5; 10 bases line up with TRBD2. Trimming cost V 4 bases and J 11 bases; bases outside gene matches: 13. Looked up from germline, CDR1 is SQVTM and CDR2 is ANQGSEA. This CDR3 has 14 amino acids.

The chain links TRBV11-3 to TRBJ2-3; no definite D call. Trimming stripped 5 bases from V and 5 bases from J, with 8 bases between. This CDR3 spans 12 amino acids. The germline gives CDR1 SGHNT, CDR2 YENEEA. CDR3 residues: CASSRVGDTQYF. DNA of the CDR3: TGTGCCAGCAGCCGAGTTGGAGATACGCAGTATTTT.

The chain links TRBV6-1 to TRBJ1-1; perhaps TRBD1 as D (6 bases). Trimming removed 2 bases at V and 5 bases at J, with 21 bases between. Germline CDR1 MNHNS, CDR2 SASEGT. The CDR3 is 17 amino acids. As DNA, the CDR3 is TGTGCCAGCAGTGAAAGGCAGGGGATCTCCCTGAGAACTGAAGCTTTCTTT. Translated: CASSERQGISLRTEAFF.

The V call is TRBV6-1, the J call TRBJ1-6; 9 bases fit TRBD1. The J segment lost 7 bases and the V segment lost 1 base, leaving 20 bases of the junction unmatched. The CDR3 sequence is 21 residues long. The germline CDR1 and CDR2 sequences are MNHNS and SASEGT. The CDR3, as DNA: TGTGCCAGCAGTGAAGAAGACGGGACAGGGAGAGTCGGCACGCAAAATTCACCCCTCCACTTT. Amino acids: CASSEEDGTGRVGTQNSPLHF.

This clone was detected once. V and J are TRBV19 and TRBJ2-3; 9 nucleotides agree with TRBD1. CDR3 length equals 18 residues. Trimming removed 5 bases from V and 0 bases from J; junction bases left unmatched: 12. Germline V gene sequence: CDR1 LNHDA, CDR2 SQIVND (reference sequence). The CDR3 here is CASSPGQGKGSSTDTQYF. CDR3 nucleotides: TGTGCCAGTAGTCCGGGACAGGGAAAGGGGTCTAGCACAGATACGCAGTATTTT.

The V gene is TRBV2, the J gene TRBJ2-3, with D perhaps matching TRBD2 (7 bases). The CDR3 loop spans 15 amino acids. CDR1 and CDR2 from the germline V gene are SNHLY and FYNNEI. V gave up 9 bases and J gave up 0 bases, with 16 bases separating them. CDR3 DNA: TGTGCCAGTGGGGGGCGGGGGACTAGCACAGATACGCAGTATTTT. Translated, it gives CASGGRGTSTDTQYF. Together with reference TRBV2 and TRBJ2-3, the CDR3 gives the full variable domain: EPEVTQTPSHQVTQMGQEVILRCVPISNHLYFYWYRQILGQKVEFLVSFYNNEISEKSEIFDDQFSVERPDGSNFTLKIRSTKLEDSAMYFCASGGRGTSTDTQYFGPGTRLTVL.

The chain carries TRBV6-5 and TRBJ1-2, with a possible D match to TRBD1 (5 bases). Germline CDR1 is MNHEY and CDR2 is SVGAGI. The CDR3 is 14 residues long. Trimming took off 6 bases at V and 4 bases at J, with 15 bases between the two ends. CDR3 DNA sequence: TGTGCCAGCAGCGTTAGCCCAGGGCCCTATGGCTACACCTTC. It encodes CASSVSPGPYGYTF.

The chain links TRBV18 to TRBJ1-5; no firm D call. The CDR3 is 13 amino acids. Deletions cut 1 base from V and 6 bases from J, with 7 bases between. Germline CDR1 is KGHSH and CDR2 is LQKENI. The DNA for the CDR3 is TGTGCCAGCTCACCACAGGGATTTCAGCCCCAGCATTTT. Amino acids: CASSPQGFQPQHF.

With respect to this clone: The same CDR3 also results from other DNA sequences found in this sample. This chain links TRBV4-1 with TRBJ1-1, with 7 bases matching TRBD1. Per germline, CDR1 MGHRA and CDR2 YSYEKL. This CDR3 comprises 15 residues. The ends lost 4 bases at V and 3 bases at J; junction bases unmatched: 8. The CDR3 DNA reads as TGCGCCAGCAGCCGGGCTGGTCAGGGGGACACTGAAGCTTTCTTT. This codes for CASSRAGQGDTEAFF.

The rearrangement uses TRBV25-1 and TRBJ2-1; 7 nucleotides match TRBD2. Looked up from germline, CDR1 is MGHDK and CDR2 is SYGVNS. This CDR3 comprises 15 residues. Germline trimming cut 2 bases from V and 4 bases from J; bases unmatched to any gene: 5. The CDR3 region has the DNA TGTGCCAGCAGTGAAATGGGGGGAGGGTACAATGAGCAGTTCTTC. It encodes CASSEMGGGYNEQFF.

About this clone: Different DNA sequences within this sample yield the same CDR3. The genes are TRBV5-1 and TRBJ2-7, with D perhaps TRBD1 (6 bases). V lost 3 bases and J 4 bases, leaving 8 bases between the germline ends. CDR3 length: 12 amino acids. CDR1 is SGHRS and CDR2 is YFSETQ in the germline V gene. The CDR3 reads CASSSQGYEQYF. In DNA, the CDR3 is TGCGCCAGCAGCTCGCAGGGGTACGAGCAGTACTTC.

The gene calls are TRBV30 and TRBJ1-6; D call uncertain. The length of the CDR3 is 16 residues. V lost 2 bases, J lost 0 bases, and 11 bases lay in between. CDR1 and CDR2 from the germline V gene are GTSNPN and SVGIG (reference sequence). Written as DNA, the CDR3 is TGTGCCTGGAGTACACAACCCGGCTCCTATAATTCACCCCTCCACTTT. It is translated as CAWSTQPGSYNSPLHF.

The V and J genes are TRBV5-1 and TRBJ1-6; D gene uncertain. The ends were cut back, 2 bases at V and 5 bases at J, with 8 bases in the middle. The CDR3 consists of 14 residues. Germline assignment: CDR1 SGHRS and CDR2 YFSETQ. This CDR3 reads CASSFGSDNSPLHF. The CDR3 coding sequence is TGCGCCAGCAGCTTTGGCAGTGATAATTCACCCCTCCACTTT.

V and J are TRBV7-5 and TRBJ1-5; no check of the table's D call, TRBD1, against the DNA was made. TRBV7-5 is marked as a pseudogene. The CDR3 has 16 residues. CDR3 sequence (DNA): TGTGCCAGAATCCAAACGACAGGGCGGGACAATCAGCCCCAGCATTTT. Translated, it gives CARIQTTGRDNQPQHF.

The genes are TRBV30 and TRBJ2-7; D not certain. The CDR3 has 10 amino acids. The V end lost 1 base, the J end lost 6 bases, and 4 bases lay between the germline ends. Germline CDR1 is GTSNPN and CDR2 is SVGIG (reference sequence). The DNA of the CDR3 is TGTGCCTGGAGTGGCTCCGAGCAGTACTTC. Translating gives CAWSGSEQYF.

The chain uses TRBV28 and TRBJ1-1, with unresolved D. Germline assignment: CDR1 MDHEN and CDR2 SYDVKM. The V gene lost 5 bases and the J gene lost 1 base, with 8 bases spanning the gap. The CDR3 contains 13 residues. In DNA, the CDR3 is TGTGCCAGCAGTCCACCCGAGAACACTGAAGCTTTCTTT. It encodes CASSPPENTEAFF.

The chain has TRBV5-1 and TRBJ2-1, with 11 bases aligning to TRBD2. From germline, CDR1 is SGHRS and CDR2 YFSETQ. The CDR3 spans 14 residues. J gave up 4 bases and V 6 bases, and 3 bases lay outside the gene matches. The CDR3 here is CASKIAGGYNEQFF. Written as DNA, the CDR3 is TGCGCCAGCAAAATAGCGGGAGGGTACAATGAGCAGTTCTTC.

The chain employs TRBV6-5 and TRBJ2-3; TRBD2 matches 13 bases. This CDR3 is 16 amino acids long. Germline loops: CDR1 MNHEY, CDR2 SVGAGI. The ends lost 4 bases at V and 3 bases at J; junction bases unmatched: 4. The CDR3 spells CASSWGTSGKTDTQYF. The CDR3 DNA reads as TGTGCCAGCAGTTGGGGGACTAGCGGGAAGACAGATACGCAGTATTTT.

This chain joins TRBV11-1 and TRBJ2-7; D not certain. The germline CDR1 and CDR2 sequences are SGHAT and FQDESV (reference sequence). CDR3 length: 13 amino acids. Deletions cut 5 bases from V and 2 bases from J, with 10 bases between. The CDR3 spells CASSPQRTYEQYF. DNA of the CDR3: TGTGCCAGCAGCCCCCAAAGGACCTACGAGCAGTACTTC.

The chain links TRBV5-1 to TRBJ2-7, with 14 positions matching TRBD2. Germline V CDR1 and CDR2: SGHRS, YFSETQ. The J segment lost 4 bases and the V segment lost 2 bases, leaving 2 bases of the junction unmatched. This CDR3 region has 15 residues. This chain's CDR3 is CASSFGTSGSYEQYF. For the CDR3, the DNA is TGCGCCAGCAGCTTCGGGACTAGCGGGAGTTACGAGCAGTACTTC. Full variable domain (remainder filled in from reference TRBV5-1 and TRBJ2-7): KAGVTQTPRYLIKTRGQQVTLSCSPISGHRSVSWYQQTPGQGLQFLFEYFSETQRNKGNFPGRFSGRQFSNSRSEMNVSTLELGDSALYLCASSFGTSGSYEQYFGPGTRLTVT.

This clone was picked up one time. J is TRBJ2-1 and V is TRBV6-6; D is tentatively TRBD1 or TRBD2 (6 bases each). The length of the CDR3 is 15 residues. Germline V gives CDR1 MNHNY, CDR2 SVGAGI (reference sequence). V was pared by 2 bases and J by 2 bases, with 10 bases between. This CDR3 is CASSYVGGAYNEQFF. CDR3 bases: TGTGCCAGCAGTTACGTGGGGGGCGCCTACAATGAGCAGTTCTTC.

CDR3 amino acids: CASSYLDSTNYGYTF. Written as DNA, the CDR3 is TGTGCCAGCAGTTACCTGGACAGTACTAACTATGGCTACACCTTC. This rearrangement joins TRBV6-6 to TRBJ1-2; D possibly corresponds to TRBD1 (6 bases). V shed 2 bases and J shed 0 bases, with 10 bases lying between them. The CDR3 runs to 15 residues. CDR1 is MNHNY, CDR2 SVGAGI, per germline (reference sequence).

The chain has TRBV19 and TRBJ2-7; the D is unclear. With 5 bases removed from V and 3 bases from J, the gap between germline ends came to 14 bases. The CDR3 has 14 residues. Germline assignment: CDR1 LNHDA and CDR2 SQIVND (reference sequence). CDR3 bases: TGTGCCAGTAGTCCCTCGGTATCCAACTACGAGCAGTACTTC. This sequence encodes CASSPSVSNYEQYF.

The chain joins TRBV11-2 to TRBJ1-3; 8 bases line up with TRBD1. The V segment lost 5 bases and the J segment 0 bases; nucleotides outside the gene matches: 9. There are 17 residues in the CDR3. Germline V CDR1 and CDR2: SGHAT, FQNNGV. CDR3 sequence reads: CASSRTTGGVSGNTIYF. The CDR3 DNA sequence: TGTGCCAGCAGCCGGACTACAGGGGGGGTCTCTGGAAACACCATATATTTT.

To note about this clone: Within the sample, other DNA sequences also encode this same CDR3. The genes are TRBV29-1 and TRBJ1-1; D gene uncertain. Germline CDR1 and CDR2: SQVTM and ANQGSEA. The CDR3 totals 11 residues. CDR3 sequence (DNA): TGCAGTGCTCGGGGGAACACTGAAGCTTTCTTT. Its protein is CSARGNTEAFF.

This clone was counted between two and nine times. The CDR3 protein is CASSYSGTLQETQYF. The CDR3 DNA is TGTGCCAGCAGTTACAGCGGGACCCTCCAAGAGACCCAGTACTTC. This chain connects TRBV6-5 to TRBJ2-5; TRBD2 matches 7 bases. Germline CDR1 reads MNHEY; CDR2 reads SVGAGI. Trimming at V came to 2 bases and at J to 1 base, leaving 4 bases not matched to a gene. The length of the CDR3 is 15 residues.

This sequence joins TRBV7-8 and TRBJ2-1; 7 nucleotides align to TRBD1. The V and J ends lost 3 bases and 10 bases, in that order; junction bases with no gene match: 9. CDR3 length: 14 amino acids. CDR1 and CDR2 from the germline V gene are SGHVS and FQNEAQ. The CDR3 sequence is CASSFSTGVGEQFF. CDR3 in DNA: TGTGCCAGCAGCTTTTCAACAGGGGTAGGGGAGCAGTTCTTC.